This TCR beta chain was captured by sequencing in a study of T cell repertoires in cytomegalovirus infection. Overall study context: The authors used CMV epitopes that were HLA-C-restricted (recently identified) and HLA-B-restricted (well studied).

Trimming took 0 bases from V and 8 from J; bases not matched to a gene: 9. Germline V CDR1 and CDR2: LGHNA, YSLEER. The CDR3 extends over 16 amino acids. TCRdb reprocessed the reads with MiXCR, giving one entry per CDR3 protein. The table lists some 500,000 distinct CDR3 sequences, roughly a third of them singletons. This clonotype has just a few counts. Its antigen is as yet unknown. The clonotype was recovered from a human donor in good health (CMV status not recorded). Some clones in this sample may be carry-over from other donors' samples. Here the sequenced sample was cultured PBMCs, taken from culture after CMV antigen stimulation. The chain has TRBV4-3 and TRBJ2-1; 8 bases map to TRBD2. The CDR3 DNA is TGCGCCAGCAGCCAAGAAATGGCTAGCGGGTCGGATGAGCAGTTCTTC. It specifies CASSQEMASGSDEQFF.